Sequencing of this T cell receptor beta chain was carried out in a study of cytomegalovirus exposure and HLA in healthy donors (dated by TCRdb to 2017 to 2019). Background for the entire study: According to an earlier analysis of around 600 of the donors, about 190 million T cells yielded 90 million to 130 million unique TCR beta sequences and about 300 Gb of sequence data. Using immunosequencing, the study profiled T cell repertoires from about 620 subjects and related those repertoires to cytomegalovirus serostatus. The study was designed to test whether signatures of past pathogen exposure could be identified by cataloging public T cell receptors. To decide whether each TCR beta V gene segment behaved as functional or pseudogenic, an earlier analysis of nearly 600 of the donors relied on high-throughput TCR beta sequencing. Typing coverage differed by locus: A, B, C, DRB1 and DQB1 were typed in about 620-640 donors, DQA1 in roughly 510, DPA1 in 606, and DPB1 in about 450. Donor age, sex, ethnicity and CMV serostatus were compiled together with the repertoire data. The later analysis used no new phenotypic data to find candidate immune exposures, relying instead on TCR beta sequences and their occurrence across donors. To study patterns of TCR occurrence, a later analysis re-analyzed previously published TCR beta repertoires from 500 to 850 donors and added high-resolution HLA genotyping. Roughly 290 gigabases of sequencing data and around 88 million unique TCR sequences made up an early release that covered fewer than 650 HLA-typed donors. The study combined high-throughput TCR immunosequencing, statistical association of individual TCRs with disease status, and machine learning to predict cytomegalovirus infection status. Roughly 5 DR-DQ haplotypes were handled as single units for association and clustering, since linkage in the cohort was strong. Along with the approximately 600-subject first cohort, a separate validation cohort of 120 different subjects was used. Genome-wide SNP genotypes for about 60% of the 666 donors were used in a later genetic analysis, which treated that subset as a discovery cohort. Every repertoire in the discovery cohort had been generated on one and the same sequencing platform. On average, around 240,000 unique TCR beta nucleotide sequences were sequenced per donor among roughly 430 genotyped donors of the cohort, with roughly a sixth of those sequences being non-productive. HLA typing covered class I and class II loci at four-digit resolution. Among the roughly 400 genotyped donors, under 90% belonged to the genetic ancestry cluster associated with self-reported Caucasian donors.

The CDR3, cysteine through phenylalanine, is 15 amino acids long. Only CDR3 DNA is held: 45 bases, read in frame from base 1. The germline V gene encodes CDR1 MNHEY and CDR2 SVGAGI. The V and J ends are trimmed by 6 bases and 0 bases, leaving 15 bases between them. Libraries were built with the immunoSEQ multiplex PCR assay. The multiplex PCR relied on a mix of 60 forward primers for TCR Vbeta segments and 13 reverse primers for TCR Jbeta segments. The CDR3 region of rearranged TCR beta genes was amplified from genomic DNA by a multiplex PCR assay. On the Illumina HiSeq System, the amplified TCR beta libraries were sequenced as 87-base-pair reads. The paper's data handling went like this. Across the 670 or so repertoires, a later analysis counted around 80 million unique TCR beta chains, roughly 11 million of which were shared by at least two donors. Raw reads were error-corrected and collapsed into unique sequences with a nearest-neighbor algorithm that merged closely related sequences to remove PCR and sequencing errors. Alignment of CDR3 sequences to IMGT reference sequences was used to assign V, D and J gene segments. For a sequence to be retained, a match of at least six nucleotides to both a V gene segment and a J gene segment was required. A rearrangement counted as productive if the CDR3 had no stop codons and remained in frame with V and J, and every other rearrangement counted as non-productive. CDR3 was defined according to IMGT convention as the region running from the second conserved V-encoded cysteine to the conserved J-encoded phenylalanine. Sequences without an unambiguous match to a single V gene segment were excluded from the earlier analysis of 450 to 750 of the donors. An earlier analysis of several hundred of the donors classified V segments as functional when productive rearrangements were above 56.7% and as segregating when the standard deviation between donors was above 5%. A statistical classification framework was developed to diagnose cytomegalovirus status using the catalog of TCR beta chain sequences. In a later analysis, TCR nucleotide sequences were compared against IMGT/GENE-DB human TR gene sequences so that V and J genes could be assigned. A later analysis assigned CDR3 sequences and most-parsimonious VDJ recombination scenarios with the TCRdist pipeline. In a later analysis, every TCR beta chain was defined by the combination of its CDR3 amino acid sequence and its V-gene family, and reads without a unique V-gene family were dropped. As a way to deal with suspected cross-contamination and a sequencing artifact, a later analysis dropped roughly 620 nucleotide sequences that were highly shared and had low generation probability. For each public chain, a later analysis derived a clonal expansion index from normalized ranks of inferred template counts within each repertoire. A later analysis computed generation probabilities with a VDJ recombination model fitted to out-of-frame rearrangements, and checked the results against IGoR. In a later analysis, hypergeometric tests were used to score TCR-TCR, TCR-HLA and TCR-CMV co-occurrence, with a repertoire-size bias correction applied to TCR pairs. In a later analysis, false discovery rates were estimated by permuting HLA or CMV assignments 20 times. In a later analysis, co-occurring TCRs were grouped with DBSCAN, and TCRdist sequence similarity was added when clustering was performed within HLA-allele-positive subsets. Repertoires with fewer than 30,000 or more than 120,000 public chains, plus five repertoires with anomalous nucleotide sharing, were excluded from co-occurrence clustering. TCRdb took this table from immuneACCESS and kept in-frame rearrangements with V and J called. Such tables lack part of the clones; where checked against another copy, unresolved V genes explain under half of the gap, and the rest is unexplained. Clone size and V and J calls were adopted from that table, with D and trimming inferred from the DNA. The sample contains about 160,000 clones, about 60% of them found a single time. The ten largest clonotypes hold roughly 7% of the sample.

Study-wide conclusions, independent of this receptor: A later analysis found that most CMV-associated TCR beta chains appeared HLA-restricted, with HLA associations seemingly driven largely by CMV exposure. According to the authors, the approach could potentially be generalized to other disease states and immunological phenotypes. An earlier analysis of around 540 of the donors showed that most TCR beta V segments appeared in productive rearrangements either about 87% or about 30% of the time, which broadly matched IMGT annotations. Correlated functional status among segregating V segments might be attributable to linkage disequilibrium, but an unknown experimental factor could not be ruled out. Because counts were too low, about 18 rarely observed V segments, including chromosome 9 orphons, were left out of the earlier analysis of 587 of the donors. Assigning TCR associations to individual alleles was difficult when HLA alleles, especially DR and DQ, strongly co-occurred. Compared with the roughly 670-donor mean, donors in an Asian-associated ancestry cluster had fewer N-insertions in productive TCRs, according to a later genetic analysis. Because the 87-base-pair reads could not distinguish some IMGT-functional V segments, including TRBV6-2 and TRBV6-3, those segments were excluded. In a later analysis, HLA-associated TCR beta chains were found to be more clonally expanded and to have lower generation probabilities than equally common non-associated chains. While some public TCRs were present in many individuals, most TCR sequences turned up only very rarely across donors. Immune exposure information for the cohort was limited to CMV serostatus. Three of the identified cytomegalovirus-associated TCR beta chains were confirmed in vitro to be specific for cytomegalovirus antigens. Specific HLA alleles were associated with 18,000 or so TCR beta sequences at a false discovery rate of 0.05 in a later analysis. In this cohort, only TCR beta chains were sequenced, and detectable features were limited by the absence of alpha or paired-chain data. The presence/absence analyses assumed that sequencing depth was roughly uniform across donors, and that assumption may not be true. A further reported finding was that TCR beta sequences accurately predicted the HLA-A and HLA-B alleles for most subjects in the first cohort. According to a later analysis, parvovirus B19, influenza, CMV and Epstein-Barr virus appeared linked to several top co-occurrence clusters. In a later analysis, the rate of TCR association differed among HLA loci, with DRB1 alleles having the most associated TCRs and HLA-C alleles having the fewest. HLA typing was unavailable for some donors at each locus, so association tests used only the typed subset. In both the original and validation cohorts, the classifier was reported to diagnose cytomegalovirus status with high specificity and sensitivity. V-gene and J-gene trimming of TCR beta chains was associated with a missense DCLRE1C variant in a later genetic analysis, and the association was replicated in an independent cohort. A cluster of highly shared sequence variants was judged likely to represent a technical artifact of the sequencing pipeline. In the study, 164 TCR beta chains were listed as associated with cytomegalovirus.

In total, approximately 610 healthy bone marrow donors made up the cohort. All cohort members were sampled while nominally healthy, although unrecorded immune exposures were likely present. The donor was CMV seropositive and belonged to the group of some 290 seropositive cohort members. Each donor provided a peripheral blood sample, and peripheral blood mononuclear cells were used for TCR beta sequencing. The Qiagen DNeasy Blood Extraction Kit was used to extract genomic DNA from the blood cell samples. With regard to this clone: Its antigen remains unidentified. Base-call qualities are not available, and no considerably larger clone is one nucleotide away.

This TCR was sampled from a woman aged 60-75 years in good health and CMV-seropositive. Rearrangement joined TRBV6-5 to TRBJ2-7; there is no confident call for the D gene. The sample taken for sequencing was PBMCs. The CDR3: CASSQKAADSYEQYF. At the DNA level, the sequence is TGTGCCAGCAGCCAAAAGGCGGCTGACTCCTACGAGCAGTACTTC.